Listed here are 19 T cell receptor beta chains from one sample, sequenced in a study of cytomegalovirus exposure and HLA in healthy donors. Data came from immunoSEQ multiplex PCR; TCRdb stores just in-frame clones and leaves some out. The data show 130,000 to 150,000 clones, 90% seen once. Sequencing used PBMCs. These receptors were obtained from a woman in her 30s in good health and CMV-seropositive.

This chain joins TRBV4-1 and TRBJ2-6; 8 positions agree with TRBD2. The length of the CDR3 is 15 residues. Per the germline V gene, CDR1 is MGHRA and CDR2 is YSYEKL. The junction had 1 base not matched to a gene; V was cut back by 4 bases and J by 2 bases. The CDR3 nucleotides are TGCGCCAGCAGCCTCGGGAGGGCTGGGGCCAACGTCCTGACTTTC. It encodes CASSLGRAGANVLTF.

Remarks on this clone: An end of the junction does not agree with germline; a read error may underlie this. J is TRBJ1-1 and V is TRBV19; the match to TRBD1 covers 8 bases. The CDR3 is made up of 15 amino acids. The germline gives CDR1 LNHDA, CDR2 SQIVND (reference sequence). In nucleotides, the CDR3 is TGTGCCAGTACTATAAGGACAGGGTCGAGTACTGAAGCTTTCTTT. Translating gives CASTIRTGSSTEAFF. The entire variable domain, with the rest obtained from reference TRBV19 and TRBJ1-1, is as follows: DGGITQSPKYLFRKEGQNVTLSCEQNLNHDAMYWYRQDPGQGLRLIYYSQIVNDFQKGDIAEGYSVSREKKESFPLTVTSAQKNPTAFYLCASTIRTGSSTEAFFGQGTRLTVV.

The rearrangement links TRBV5-1 to TRBJ2-5; TRBD2 agrees at 15 bases. This CDR3 spans 18 amino acids. V was clipped by 4 bases and J by 0 bases; unmatched bases: 7. Germline lookup yields CDR1 SGHRS and CDR2 YFSETQ. CDR3 region: CASSPGGLAGGYQETQYF. The CDR3, as DNA: TGCGCCAGCAGCCCCGGAGGACTAGCGGGGGGGTACCAAGAGACCCAGTACTTC.

This chain joins TRBV5-1 and TRBJ2-1; 10 bases line up with TRBD2. Germline V gene data show CDR1 as SGHRS and CDR2 as YFSETQ. Trimming removed 4 bases from V and 6 bases from J; junction bases left unmatched: 7. The CDR3 has 15 amino acids. DNA of the CDR3: TGCGCCAGCAGCCTAGGACTAGCGGACCTCAATGAGCAGTTCTTC. Encoded protein: CASSLGLADLNEQFF.

The chain recombines TRBV5-4 with TRBJ2-3; 8 positions match TRBD2. Germline V gives CDR1 SGHNT, CDR2 YYREEE (reference sequence). The J segment lost 6 bases and the V segment lost 0 bases, leaving 9 bases of the junction unmatched. This CDR3 comprises 16 residues. CDR3 coding DNA: TGTGCCAGCAGCTTGGGAGGTAGCGGGGCCTTGGATACGCAGTATTTT. It is translated as CASSLGGSGALDTQYF.

The chain is built from TRBV9 and TRBJ1-1; tentative D call: TRBD1 (5 bases). The CDR3 runs 15 residues. CDR1 is SGDLS, CDR2 YYNGEE, per germline. The V end was cut by 2 bases, the J end by 3 bases, with 14 bases between. This CDR3 reads CASSVSSGGYTEAFF. In DNA, the CDR3 is TGTGCCAGCAGCGTCTCCAGCGGGGGTTACACTGAAGCTTTCTTT.

The chain carries TRBV7-6 and TRBJ2-7; 7 nucleotides match TRBD1. Germline CDR1 SGHVS, CDR2 FNYEAQ. Trimming took 2 bases from V and 2 from J; bases not matched to a gene: 3. This CDR3 has 14 amino acids. The CDR3: CASSLRTGAYEQYF. For the CDR3, the DNA is TGTGCCAGCAGCTTAAGGACAGGAGCCTACGAGCAGTACTTC.

By share of the sample, this clone is medium-sized. This sequence joins TRBV11-2 and TRBJ2-7; the D is unclear. V lost 1 base and J 6 bases, leaving 10 bases between the germline ends. Looked up from germline, CDR1 is SGHAT and CDR2 is FQNNGV. The CDR3 loop spans 13 amino acids. CDR3 sequence (DNA): TGTGCCAGCAGCTTAGGCGGCAGTGGCGAGCAGTACTTC. Translating it yields CASSLGGSGEQYF.

J is TRBJ1-1 and V is TRBV7-9; the D gene is possibly TRBD1 (6 bases). The CDR3 has 11 residues. Germline V lookup: CDR1 SEHNR, CDR2 FQNEAQ (reference sequence). V was pared by 5 bases and J by 8 bases, with 9 bases between. CDR3 sequence: CASSVTGEAFF. In nucleotides, the CDR3 is TGTGCCAGCAGCGTCACAGGGGAAGCTTTCTTT.

The chain links TRBV12-5 to TRBJ2-7; no clear D. In germline, CDR1 is LGHNT, CDR2 FRNRAP. V was cut by 7 bases and J by 2 bases, with 15 bases left in between. This CDR3 is built from 14 residues. The CDR3 DNA follows: TGTGCTAGTGCCCCAGCAGGTGCACCCTACGAGCAGTACTTC. Its protein product is CASAPAGAPYEQYF.

This chain joins TRBV6-6 and TRBJ1-1; D is unresolved. V was cut by 4 bases and J by 1 base, with 4 bases left in between. Germline loops: CDR1 MNHNY, CDR2 SVGAGI (reference sequence). The CDR3 is 12 residues long. The CDR3 bases are TGTGCCAGCAGTTTAAAGAACACTGAAGCTTTCTTT. This gives the protein CASSLKNTEAFF.

In nucleotides, the CDR3 is TGCGCCAGCAGCCGGGACAGGGTGGGATCACCCCTCCACTTT. Encoded protein: CASSRDRVGSPLHF. This sequence joins TRBV5-1 and TRBJ1-6; the match to TRBD1 covers 9 bases. Germline assignment: CDR1 SGHRS and CDR2 YFSETQ. CDR3 length: 14 amino acids. J gave up 10 bases and V 4 bases, and 6 bases lay outside the gene matches.

The chain uses TRBV28 and TRBJ2-7; 12 bases match TRBD2. Trimming took 9 bases from V and 3 from J; bases not matched to a gene: 6. Germline CDR1 is MDHEN and CDR2 is SYDVKM. This CDR3 has 14 amino acids. The DNA for the CDR3 is TGTGCCAGTAGACGGACTAGCGGGATCTACGAGCAGTACTTC. It specifies CASRRTSGIYEQYF.

The chain employs TRBV6-1 and TRBJ2-7; the D gene is possibly TRBD2 (6 bases). The CDR3 sequence is 14 residues long. The V end lost 4 bases, the J end lost 0 bases, and 10 bases lay between the germline ends. Germline CDR1 reads MNHNS; CDR2 reads SASEGT. CDR3 coding DNA: TGTGCCAGCAGTGCTGGGGGAGGCTCCTACGAGCAGTACTTC. Translation: CASSAGGGSYEQYF.

The V and J genes are TRBV5-1 and TRBJ1-2; D is uncertain. This CDR3 has 15 residues. The V gene lost 0 bases and the J gene lost 2 bases, with 11 bases spanning the gap. The germline gives CDR1 SGHRS, CDR2 YFSETQ. CDR3 DNA: TGCGCCAGCAGCTTGGCCCACGACGGGAACTATGGCTACACCTTC. Translating it yields CASSLAHDGNYGYTF. The whole variable domain, filled in from reference TRBV5-1 and TRBJ1-2, reads KAGVTQTPRYLIKTRGQQVTLSCSPISGHRSVSWYQQTPGQGLQFLFEYFSETQRNKGNFPGRFSGRQFSNSRSEMNVSTLELGDSALYLCASSLAHDGNYGYTFGSGTRLTVV.

This clone was counted once. The V gene is TRBV5-1, the J gene TRBJ2-6; 9 bases agree with TRBD1. The J segment lost 0 bases and the V segment lost 4 bases, leaving 5 bases of the junction unmatched. This CDR3 has 17 residues. In germline, CDR1 is SGHRS, CDR2 YFSETQ. The CDR3: CASSRGQGSSGANVLTF. In nucleotides, the CDR3 is TGCGCCAGCAGCCGAGGACAGGGGTCCTCTGGGGCCAACGTCCTGACTTTC.

The gene calls are TRBV4-1 and TRBJ1-5; 8 bases are shared with TRBD1. Germline trimming cut 6 bases from V and 4 bases from J; bases unmatched to any gene: 5. This CDR3 comprises 14 residues. Germline CDR1 is MGHRA and CDR2 is YSYEKL. For the CDR3, the DNA is TGCGCCAGCAGTCAGGACAGGGATAATCAGCCCCAGCATTTT. Protein product: CASSQDRDNQPQHF.

V gene TRBV2 combines with J gene TRBJ2-2, with 7 bases that match TRBD1. The germline V gene encodes CDR1 SNHLY and CDR2 FYNNEI. V gave up 6 bases and J gave up 4 bases; unmatched junction bases: 8. This CDR3 has 15 amino acids. For the CDR3, the DNA is TGTGCCAGCAGCGCCAGGGGACAGACCACCGGGGAGCTGTTTTTT. Translating gives CASSARGQTTGELFF.

This chain joins TRBV7-2 and TRBJ2-7; TRBD2 matches 12 bases. J gave up 4 bases and V 6 bases, and 10 bases lay outside the gene matches. CDR3 length: 16 residues. The germline gives CDR1 SGHTA, CDR2 FQGNSA. CDR3 in DNA: TGTGCCAGCAGTCCCGGACTAGCGGGATTCACTTACGAGCAGTACTTC. This codes for CASSPGLAGFTYEQYF.